This T cell receptor (beta chain) was observed in a study of CD8+ T cells in alopecia areata. At the level of the study: Patients received oral tofacitinib, 5 to 10 mg twice daily, for moderate-to-severe alopecia areata.

The count of this clone is one. Antigen specificity is unknown. Sample treatment: oral pan-JAK inhibitor, 5-10 mg twice daily. This CDR3 is 14 amino acids long. Trimming removed 0 bases from V and 2 bases from J, with 8 bases in between. CDR1 and CDR2 from the germline V gene are SGDLS and YYNGEE. TCR sequencing used cDNA made by reverse transcription of extracted RNA. Only in-frame clones appear in the TCRdb table, and some are missing; sequencing was by immunoSEQ multiplex PCR. The sample has 150,000 to 250,000 clones, roughly 60% seen once. Findings and limits, study-wide: In scalp, tofacitinib significantly decreased clonality and expanded CD8+ clones among the top 100.

The sample was CD4+ T cells sorted from blood, taken at week 24, from a patient treated with tofacitinib. V is TRBV9 and J is TRBJ1-1; D not resolved. This TCR came from a human donor with alopecia areata. CDR3 in amino acids: CASSVGNRNTEAFF. CDR3 nucleotides: TGTGCCAGCAGCGTAGGGAACAGAAACACTGAAGCTTTCTTT.